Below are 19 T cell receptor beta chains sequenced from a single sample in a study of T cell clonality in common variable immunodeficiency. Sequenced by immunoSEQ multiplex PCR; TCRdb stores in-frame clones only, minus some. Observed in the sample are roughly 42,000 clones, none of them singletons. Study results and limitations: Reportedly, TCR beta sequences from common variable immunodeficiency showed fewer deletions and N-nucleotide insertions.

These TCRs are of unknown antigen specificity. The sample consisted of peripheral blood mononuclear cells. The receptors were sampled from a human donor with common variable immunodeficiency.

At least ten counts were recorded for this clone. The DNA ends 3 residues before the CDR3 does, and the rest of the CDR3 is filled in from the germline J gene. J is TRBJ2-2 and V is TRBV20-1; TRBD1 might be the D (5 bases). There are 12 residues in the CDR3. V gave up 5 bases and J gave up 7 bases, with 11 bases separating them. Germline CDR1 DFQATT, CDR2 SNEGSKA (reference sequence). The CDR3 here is CSAERQNGELFF. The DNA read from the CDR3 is TGCAGTGCTGAAAGACAGAACGGGGAG.

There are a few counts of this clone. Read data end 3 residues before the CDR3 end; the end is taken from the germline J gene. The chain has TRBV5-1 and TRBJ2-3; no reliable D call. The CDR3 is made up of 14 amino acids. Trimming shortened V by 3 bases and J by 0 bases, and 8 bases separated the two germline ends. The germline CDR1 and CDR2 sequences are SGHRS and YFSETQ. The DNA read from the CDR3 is TGCGCCAGCAGCTCGGCAGGAAGCACAGATACG. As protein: CASSSAGSTDT. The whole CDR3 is CASSSAGSTDTQYF.

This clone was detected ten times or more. The DNA read from the CDR3 is TGCAGTGCTACACTAGCGGGGGGACATACG. The encoded protein is CSATLAGGHT. The CDR3, in full, reads CSATLAGGHTQYF. V is TRBV20-1 and J is TRBJ2-3, with 12 bases identical to TRBD2. The read ends 3 residues shy of where the CDR3 ends; the end is completed using the germline J gene. Germline V gene lookup returns CDR1 DFQATT and CDR2 SNEGSKA (reference sequence). The J segment lost 7 bases and the V segment lost 4 bases, leaving 3 bases of the junction unmatched. CDR3 length equals 13 residues.

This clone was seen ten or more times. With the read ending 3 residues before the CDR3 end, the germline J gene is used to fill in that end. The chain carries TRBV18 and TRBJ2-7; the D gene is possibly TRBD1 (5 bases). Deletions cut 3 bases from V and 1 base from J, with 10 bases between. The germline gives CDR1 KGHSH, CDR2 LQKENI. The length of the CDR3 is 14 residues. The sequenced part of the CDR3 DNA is TGTGCCAGCTCACCGCAGGGCAGTTCCTACGAG. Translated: CASSPQGSSYE. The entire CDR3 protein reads CASSPQGSSYEQYF.

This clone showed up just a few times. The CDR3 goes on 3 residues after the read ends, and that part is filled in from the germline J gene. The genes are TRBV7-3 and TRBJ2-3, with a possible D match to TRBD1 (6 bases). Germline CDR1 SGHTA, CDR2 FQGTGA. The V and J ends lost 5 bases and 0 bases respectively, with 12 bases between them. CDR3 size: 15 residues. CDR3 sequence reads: CASSQQGTSTDTQYF. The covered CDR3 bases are TGTGCCAGCAGCCAACAGGGAACAAGCACAGATACG.

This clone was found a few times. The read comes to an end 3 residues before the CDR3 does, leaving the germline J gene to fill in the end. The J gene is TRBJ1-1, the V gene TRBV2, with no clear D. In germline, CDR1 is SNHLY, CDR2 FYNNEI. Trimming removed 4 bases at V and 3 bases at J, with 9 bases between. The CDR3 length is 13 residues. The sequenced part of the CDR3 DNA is TGTGCCAGCAGTGTTCGCACAGACACTGAA. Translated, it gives CASSVRTDTE. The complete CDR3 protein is CASSVRTDTEAFF.

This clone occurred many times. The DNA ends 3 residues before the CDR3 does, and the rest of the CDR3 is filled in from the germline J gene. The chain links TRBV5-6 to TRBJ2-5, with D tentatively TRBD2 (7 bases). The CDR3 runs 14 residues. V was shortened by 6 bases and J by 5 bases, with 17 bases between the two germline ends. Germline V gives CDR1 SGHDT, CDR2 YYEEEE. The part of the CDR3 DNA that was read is TGTGCCAGCACCGCTGATAGGGGGGGGGAGACC. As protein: CASTADRGGET. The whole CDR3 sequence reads CASTADRGGETQYF.

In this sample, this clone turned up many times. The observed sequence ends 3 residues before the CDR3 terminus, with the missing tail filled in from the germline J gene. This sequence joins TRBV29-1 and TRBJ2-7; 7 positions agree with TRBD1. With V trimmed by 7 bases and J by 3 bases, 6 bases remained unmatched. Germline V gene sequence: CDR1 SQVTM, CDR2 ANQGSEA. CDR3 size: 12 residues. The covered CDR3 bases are TGCAGCGGTACTGCAGGGGGCTACGAG. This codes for CSGTAGGYE. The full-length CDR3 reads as CSGTAGGYEQYF.

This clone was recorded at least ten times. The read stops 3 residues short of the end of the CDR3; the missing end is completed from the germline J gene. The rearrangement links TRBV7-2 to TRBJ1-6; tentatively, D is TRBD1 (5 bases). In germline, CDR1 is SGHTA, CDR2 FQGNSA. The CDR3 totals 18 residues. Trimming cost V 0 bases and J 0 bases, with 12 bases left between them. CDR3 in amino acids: CASSLAFQGASYNSPLHF. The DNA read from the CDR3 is TGTGCCAGCAGCTTAGCCTTCCAGGGCGCCTCCTATAATTCACCC.

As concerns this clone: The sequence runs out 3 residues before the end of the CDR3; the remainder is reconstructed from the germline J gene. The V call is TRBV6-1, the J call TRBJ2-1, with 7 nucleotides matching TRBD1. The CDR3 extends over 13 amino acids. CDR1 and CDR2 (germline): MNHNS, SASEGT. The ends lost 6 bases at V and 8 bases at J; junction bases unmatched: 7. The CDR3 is CASREQGLHEQFF. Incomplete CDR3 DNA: TGTGCCAGCAGGGAACAGGGGCTCCATGAG.

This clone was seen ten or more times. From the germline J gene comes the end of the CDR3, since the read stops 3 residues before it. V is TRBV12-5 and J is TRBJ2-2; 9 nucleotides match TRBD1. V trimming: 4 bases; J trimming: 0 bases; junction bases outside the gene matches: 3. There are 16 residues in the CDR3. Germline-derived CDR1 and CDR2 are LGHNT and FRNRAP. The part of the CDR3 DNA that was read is TGTGCTAGTGGTTCGACAGGGGGTTCGAACACCGGGGAG. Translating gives CASGSTGGSNTGE. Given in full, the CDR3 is CASGSTGGSNTGELFF.

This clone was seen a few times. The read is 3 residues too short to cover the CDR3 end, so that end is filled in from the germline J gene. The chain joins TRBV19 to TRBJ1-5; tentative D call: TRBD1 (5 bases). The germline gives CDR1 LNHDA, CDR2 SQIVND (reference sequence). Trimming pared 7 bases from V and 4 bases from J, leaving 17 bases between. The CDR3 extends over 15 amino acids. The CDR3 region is CASTPRGTGNQPQHF. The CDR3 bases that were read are TGTGCCAGTACCCCCCGGGGGACGGGTAATCAGCCC.

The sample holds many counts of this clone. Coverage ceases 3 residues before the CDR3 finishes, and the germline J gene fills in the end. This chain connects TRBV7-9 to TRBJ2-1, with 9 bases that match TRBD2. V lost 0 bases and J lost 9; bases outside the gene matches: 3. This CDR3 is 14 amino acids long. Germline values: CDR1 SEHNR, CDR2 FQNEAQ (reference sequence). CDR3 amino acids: CASSLALAGGEQFF. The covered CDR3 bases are TGTGCCAGCAGCTTAGCACTAGCGGGTGGTGAG.

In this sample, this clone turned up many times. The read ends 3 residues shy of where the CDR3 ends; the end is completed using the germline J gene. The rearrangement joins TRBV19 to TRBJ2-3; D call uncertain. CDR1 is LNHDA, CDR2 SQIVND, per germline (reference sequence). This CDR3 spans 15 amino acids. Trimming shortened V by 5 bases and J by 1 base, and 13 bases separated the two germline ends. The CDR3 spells CASSFSRIGTDTQYF. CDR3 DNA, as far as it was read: TGTGCCAGTAGTTTCTCGCGAATCGGCACAGATACG.

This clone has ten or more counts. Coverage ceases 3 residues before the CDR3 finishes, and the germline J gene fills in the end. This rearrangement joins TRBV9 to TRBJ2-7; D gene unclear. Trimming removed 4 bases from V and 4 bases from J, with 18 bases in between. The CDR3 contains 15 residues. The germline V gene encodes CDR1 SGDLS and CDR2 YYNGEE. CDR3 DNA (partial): TGTGCCAGCAGCTCAGGCCCAGCCGCCATATACGAG. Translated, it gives CASSSGPAAIYE. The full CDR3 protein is CASSSGPAAIYEQYF.

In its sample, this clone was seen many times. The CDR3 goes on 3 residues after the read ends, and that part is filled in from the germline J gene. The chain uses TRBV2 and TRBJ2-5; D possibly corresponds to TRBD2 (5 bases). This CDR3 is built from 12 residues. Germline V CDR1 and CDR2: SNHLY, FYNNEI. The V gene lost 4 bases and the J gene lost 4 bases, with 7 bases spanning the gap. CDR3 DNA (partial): TGTGCCAGCAGTGGCGGGTCAGAGACC. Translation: CASSGGSET. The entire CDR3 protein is CASSGGSETQYF.

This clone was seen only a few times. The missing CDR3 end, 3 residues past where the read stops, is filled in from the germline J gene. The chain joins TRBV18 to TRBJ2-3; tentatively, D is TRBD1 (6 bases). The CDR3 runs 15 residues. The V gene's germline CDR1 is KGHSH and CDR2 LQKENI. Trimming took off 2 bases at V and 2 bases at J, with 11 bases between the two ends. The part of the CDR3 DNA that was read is TGTGCCAGCTCACCAGCAGGGGTTAACACAGATACG. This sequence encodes CASSPAGVNTDT. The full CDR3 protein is CASSPAGVNTDTQYF.

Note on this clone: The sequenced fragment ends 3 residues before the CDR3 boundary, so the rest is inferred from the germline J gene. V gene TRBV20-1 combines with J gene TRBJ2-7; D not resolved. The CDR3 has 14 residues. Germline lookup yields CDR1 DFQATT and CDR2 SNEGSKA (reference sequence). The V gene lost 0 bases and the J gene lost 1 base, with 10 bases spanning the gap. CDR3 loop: CSARDMSLSYEQYF. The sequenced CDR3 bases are TGCAGTGCTAGAGATATGTCTCTTTCCTACGAG.

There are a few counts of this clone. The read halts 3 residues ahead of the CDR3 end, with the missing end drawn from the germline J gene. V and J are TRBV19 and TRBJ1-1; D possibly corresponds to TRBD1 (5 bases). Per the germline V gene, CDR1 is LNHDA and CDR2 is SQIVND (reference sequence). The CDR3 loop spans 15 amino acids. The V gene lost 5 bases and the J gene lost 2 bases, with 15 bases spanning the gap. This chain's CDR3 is CASSPGDRENTEAFF. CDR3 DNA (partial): TGTGCCAGTAGTCCGGGGGATAGGGAAAACACTGAA.